This T cell receptor beta chain was captured by sequencing in a study of cytomegalovirus exposure and HLA in healthy donors. For the study at large: It was reported in a later analysis that the approximately 110 validation repertoires used the same platform as the approximately 670 first-cohort repertoires.

The CDR3 loop spans 15 amino acids. Unmatched junction bases numbered 5, after V lost 6 bases and J lost 0 bases. Germline CDR1 MRHNA, CDR2 SNTAGT. Sequencing was performed with immunoSEQ multiplex PCR; in TCRdb, only in-frame clones are kept and a portion is missing. Of approximately 120,000 clones in the sample, approximately 88% were seen once. Sequencing was carried out using PBMCs. V and J are TRBV6-4 and TRBJ2-7, with 10 positions matching TRBD1. This receptor was identified in a woman aged 18-29 years in good health and CMV-seronegative. The CDR3 DNA reads as TGTGCCAGCAGCGGGACAGGGGTCTTCTCCTACGAGCAGTACTTC. Its translation is CASSGTGVFSYEQYF.